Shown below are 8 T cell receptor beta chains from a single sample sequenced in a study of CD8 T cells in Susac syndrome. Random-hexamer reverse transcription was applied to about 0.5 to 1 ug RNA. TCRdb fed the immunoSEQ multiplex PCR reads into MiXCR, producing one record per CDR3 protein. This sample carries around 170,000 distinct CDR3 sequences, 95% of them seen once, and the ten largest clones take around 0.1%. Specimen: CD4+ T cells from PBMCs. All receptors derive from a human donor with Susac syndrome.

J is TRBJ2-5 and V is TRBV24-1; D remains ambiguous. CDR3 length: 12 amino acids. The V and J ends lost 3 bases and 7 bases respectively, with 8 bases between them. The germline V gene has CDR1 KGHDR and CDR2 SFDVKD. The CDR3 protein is CATSDPIGTQYF. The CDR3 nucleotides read TGTGCCACCAGTGATCCTATAGGGACCCAGTACTTC.

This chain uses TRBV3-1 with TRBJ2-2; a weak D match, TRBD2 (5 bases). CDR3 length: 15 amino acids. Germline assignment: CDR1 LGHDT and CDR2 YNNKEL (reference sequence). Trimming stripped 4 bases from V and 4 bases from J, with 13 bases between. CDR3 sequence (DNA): TGTGCCAGCAGCCTAAACGGCGCGGGCACCGGGGAGCTGTTTTTT. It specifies CASSLNGAGTGELFF.

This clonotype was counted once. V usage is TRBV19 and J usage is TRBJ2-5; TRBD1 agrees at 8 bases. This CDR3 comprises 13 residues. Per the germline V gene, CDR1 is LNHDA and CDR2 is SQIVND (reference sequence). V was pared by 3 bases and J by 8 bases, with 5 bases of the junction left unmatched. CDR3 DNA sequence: TGTGCCAGTAGTATTCCGACAGGGGACACCCAGTACTTC. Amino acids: CASSIPTGDTQYF.

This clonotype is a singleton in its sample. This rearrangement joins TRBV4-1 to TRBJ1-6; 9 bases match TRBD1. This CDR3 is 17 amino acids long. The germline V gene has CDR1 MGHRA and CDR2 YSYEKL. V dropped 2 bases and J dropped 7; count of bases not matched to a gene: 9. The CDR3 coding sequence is TGCGCCAGCAGCCAACCGATACAGGGGGCGAAAAATTCACCCCTCCACTTT. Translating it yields CASSQPIQGAKNSPLHF.

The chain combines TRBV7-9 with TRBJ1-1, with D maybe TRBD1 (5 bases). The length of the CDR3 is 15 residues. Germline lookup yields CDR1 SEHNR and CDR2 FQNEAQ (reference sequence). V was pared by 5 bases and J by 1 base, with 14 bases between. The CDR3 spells CASSITGKTNTEAFF. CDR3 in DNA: TGTGCCAGCAGCATCACAGGTAAAACGAACACTGAAGCTTTCTTT. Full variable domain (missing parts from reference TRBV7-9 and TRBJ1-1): DTGVSQNPRHKITKRGQNVTFRCDPISEHNRLYWYRQTLGQGPEFLTYFQNEAQLEKSRLLSDRFSAERPKGSFSTLEIQRTEQGDSAMYLCASSITGKTNTEAFFGQGTRLTVV.

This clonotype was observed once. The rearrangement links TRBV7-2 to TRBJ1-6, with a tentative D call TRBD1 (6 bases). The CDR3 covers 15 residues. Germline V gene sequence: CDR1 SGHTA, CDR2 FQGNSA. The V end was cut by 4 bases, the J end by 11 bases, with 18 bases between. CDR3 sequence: CASSSKGGGDPPLHF. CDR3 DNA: TGTGCCAGCAGCTCGAAGGGGGGAGGGGATCCACCCCTCCACTTT.

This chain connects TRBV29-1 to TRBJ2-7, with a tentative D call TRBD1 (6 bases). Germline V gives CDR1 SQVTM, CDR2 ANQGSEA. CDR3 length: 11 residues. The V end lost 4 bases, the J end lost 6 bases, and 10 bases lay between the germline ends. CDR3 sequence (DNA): TGCAGCGTTGGGGCAGGGGCCGAGCAGTACTTC. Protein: CSVGAGAEQYF.

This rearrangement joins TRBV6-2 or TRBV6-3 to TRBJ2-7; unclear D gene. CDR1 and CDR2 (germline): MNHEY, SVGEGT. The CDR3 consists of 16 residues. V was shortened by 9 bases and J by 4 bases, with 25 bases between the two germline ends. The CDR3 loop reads CARERPGSKSEYEQYF. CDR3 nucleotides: TGTGCCAGGGAACGACCCGGCAGCAAATCGGAATACGAGCAGTACTTC.